The 20 T cell receptor beta chains below were found in one sample sequenced in a study of neoadjuvant anti-PD-1 for oral cavity cancer. Time point described: after neoadjuvant nivolumab, at surgical resection. TCRdb's copy holds only in-frame clones and misses some; the assay was immunoSEQ multiplex PCR. The profile covers approximately 21,000 clones, with 45% appearing a single time and around 40% taken by the ten largest. Sequences were derived from tumor tissue, sampled after nivolumab (anti-PD-1) treatment. These receptors came from a person aged 35 to 85 with oral cavity squamous cell carcinoma.

The J gene is TRBJ1-4, the V gene TRBV2; D call uncertain. This CDR3 comprises 11 residues. Germline CDR1 reads SNHLY; CDR2 reads FYNNEI. The V end was cut by 7 bases, the J end by 5 bases, with 5 bases between. The DNA of the CDR3 is TGTGCCAGCACCCGAAATGAAAAACTGTTTTTT. This sequence encodes CASTRNEKLFF.

The chain has TRBV6-1 and TRBJ1-3, with D uncertain. V was shortened by 2 bases and J by 8 bases, with 10 bases between the two germline ends. This CDR3 is built from 13 residues. Looked up from germline, CDR1 is MNHNS and CDR2 is SASEGT. The CDR3 DNA reads TGTGCCAGCAGTGAACGCCAGCGGGACACCATATATTTT. Protein: CASSERQRDTIYF.

The chain has TRBV27 and TRBJ1-2; D might be TRBD1 (6 bases). The V gene's germline CDR1 is MNHEY and CDR2 SMNVEV (reference sequence). The CDR3 covers 14 residues. V was trimmed by 7 bases and J by 8 bases, leaving 20 bases between them. The CDR3: CASTPRGGLGGYTF. The CDR3 DNA follows: TGTGCCAGCACCCCTAGGGGGGGGCTCGGCGGCTACACCTTC.

Many counts were recorded for this clone. This chain links TRBV11-2 with TRBJ1-3, with TRBD1 matching 7 bases. V was pared by 8 bases and J by 8 bases, with 9 bases of the junction left unmatched. Germline lookup yields CDR1 SGHAT and CDR2 FQNNGV. CDR3 length: 13 amino acids. CDR3 bases: TGTGCCAGCGCACAGGGGACGAGAGACACCATATATTTT. Translation gives CASAQGTRDTIYF.

This clone was seen more than once but under ten times. J is TRBJ1-6 and V is TRBV7-9, with D tentatively TRBD1 (5 bases). CDR3 length: 17 amino acids. Germline assignment: CDR1 SEHNR and CDR2 FQNEAQ (reference sequence). The V and J ends lost 4 bases and 7 bases respectively, with 20 bases between them. CDR3: CASSSPSGTVPNSPLHF. In nucleotides, the CDR3 is TGTGCCAGCAGCTCGCCCTCTGGGACGGTACCGAATTCACCCCTCCACTTT.

This clone was found a few times. The V gene is TRBV7-9, the J gene TRBJ1-2; weak D call: TRBD1 (6 bases). CDR3 length: 14 residues. Germline CDR1 reads SEHNR; CDR2 reads FQNEAQ (reference sequence). The V end lost 6 bases, the J end lost 4 bases, and 15 bases lay between the germline ends. DNA for the CDR3: TGTGCCAGCAGACCAGCGGGACAAAGCTATGGCTACACCTTC. This sequence encodes CASRPAGQSYGYTF.

Only a few counts were recorded for this clone. A much bigger clone sits one base away, suggesting this may be a read error. This sample includes further DNA sequences coding for the same CDR3. The chain employs TRBV5-1 and TRBJ1-1; TRBD1 is a possible D gene (5 bases). Per the germline V gene, CDR1 is SGHRS and CDR2 is YFSETQ. Trimming took off 0 bases at V and 3 bases at J, with 6 bases between the two ends. This CDR3 spans 13 amino acids. CDR3 in amino acids: CASSLAGDTEAFF. The CDR3 nucleotides read TGCGCCAGCAGCTTGGCGGGGGACACTGAAGCTTTCTTT.

The table lists this clone with a few counts. The chain uses TRBV4-1 and TRBJ1-2; D might be TRBD1 (5 bases). The CDR3 runs to 13 residues. Germline CDR1 MGHRA, CDR2 YSYEKL. Trimming removed 4 bases at V and 7 bases at J, with 13 bases between. DNA for the CDR3: TGCGCCAGCAGCCCACCGGGACCTAGTGGCTACACCTTC. Residues: CASSPPGPSGYTF.

This chain connects TRBV7-2 to TRBJ1-2; 8 nucleotides match TRBD1. Trimming at V came to 3 bases and at J to 4 bases, leaving 16 bases not matched to a gene. Germline V CDR1 and CDR2: SGHTA, FQGNSA. CDR3 size: 18 residues. This CDR3 reads CASSFGPPGTGSFYGYTF. Here the CDR3 DNA reads TGTGCCAGCAGCTTTGGCCCCCCCGGGACAGGATCTTTCTATGGCTACACCTTC.

The chain couples TRBV7-6 to TRBJ2-7, with 11 bases fitting TRBD2. The CDR3 covers 14 residues. V lost 5 bases and J lost 3; bases outside the gene matches: 3. From germline, CDR1 is SGHVS and CDR2 FNYEAQ. In DNA form, the CDR3 reads TGTGCCAGCAGCCCTAGCGGGGGGTTCTACGAGCAGTACTTC. Translation gives CASSPSGGFYEQYF. Full variable domain (remainder filled in from reference TRBV7-6 and TRBJ2-7): GAGVSQSPRYKVTKRGQDVALRCDPISGHVSLYWYRQALGQGPEFLTYFNYEAQQDKSGLPNDRFSAERPEGSISTLTIQRTEQRDSAMYRCASSPSGGFYEQYFGPGTRLTVT.

The J gene is TRBJ1-2, the V gene TRBV6-5, with 7 bases aligning to TRBD1. CDR3 length: 14 residues. The germline gives CDR1 MNHEY, CDR2 SVGAGI. The junction had 8 bases not matched to a gene; V was cut back by 5 bases and J by 5 bases. CDR3 nucleotide sequence: TGTGCCAGCAGTAGGTCCGGGACAGAGTATGGCTACACCTTC. It yields the protein CASSRSGTEYGYTF.

The chain recombines TRBV19 with TRBJ1-6, with D possibly matching TRBD1 (6 bases). The CDR3 sequence is 18 residues long. Germline loops: CDR1 LNHDA, CDR2 SQIVND (reference sequence). V was shortened by 6 bases and J by 0 bases, with 18 bases between the two germline ends. The CDR3 DNA follows: TGTGCCAGTAGCCGTGATGGGGGCTACAGCTCCTATAATTCACCCCTCCACTTT. Its protein product is CASSRDGGYSSYNSPLHF.

The chain couples TRBV7-2 to TRBJ2-2; 9 bases are shared with TRBD2. Germline values: CDR1 SGHTA, CDR2 FQGNSA. The CDR3 is 15 amino acids. V lost 3 bases and J lost 9; bases outside the gene matches: 8. CDR3 residues: CASSFPGTSRRELFF. CDR3 coding DNA: TGTGCCAGCAGCTTCCCCGGGACTAGCAGGCGGGAGCTGTTTTTT.

This clone was found a few times. The chain carries TRBV10-2 and TRBJ2-7; maybe TRBD2 (6 bases). The V gene's germline CDR1 is WSHSY and CDR2 SAAADI. Trimming pared 2 bases from V and 2 bases from J, leaving 10 bases between. The CDR3 loop spans 14 amino acids. In DNA, the CDR3 is TGCGCCAGCAGTGAGGGCGGGACCCCCTACGAGCAGTACTTC. This gives the protein CASSEGGTPYEQYF.

The chain carries TRBV6-1 and TRBJ1-6, with no clear D. The germline V gene encodes CDR1 MNHNS and CDR2 SASEGT. The CDR3 loop spans 15 amino acids. The ends were cut back, 5 bases at V and 11 bases at J, with 19 bases in the middle. CDR3 protein: CASSPRPGVGPPLHF. CDR3 nucleotides: TGTGCCAGCAGTCCCAGACCGGGAGTAGGGCCACCCCTCCACTTT.

The chain employs TRBV5-5 and TRBJ1-6, with D maybe TRBD1 (5 bases). V lost 2 bases and J lost 5, with 8 bases in between. Per germline, CDR1 SGHKS and CDR2 YYEKEE (reference sequence). The CDR3 totals 14 residues. The CDR3 region is CASSFLGDNSPLHF. Written as DNA, the CDR3 is TGTGCCAGCAGCTTTCTGGGGGATAATTCACCCCTCCACTTT.

J is TRBJ1-2 and V is TRBV7-2; 7 nucleotides align to TRBD1. The CDR3 totals 15 residues. Germline CDR1 and CDR2: SGHTA and FQGNSA. Germline trimming cut 4 bases from V and 1 base from J; bases unmatched to any gene: 6. The CDR3 region is CASSSGQRVNYGYTF. The CDR3 DNA is TGTGCCAGCAGCTCGGGACAGCGAGTTAACTATGGCTACACCTTC.

The gene calls are TRBV15 and TRBJ1-2; TRBD1 agrees at 7 bases. Per germline, CDR1 LNHNV and CDR2 YYDKDF (reference sequence). The CDR3 is 15 residues long. V was pared by 0 bases and J by 4 bases, with 5 bases of the junction left unmatched. The CDR3 loop reads CATSRETGNSYGYTF. The CDR3 DNA reads as TGTGCCACCAGCAGAGAGACAGGGAATAGCTATGGCTACACCTTC.

The chain is built from TRBV19 and TRBJ2-2; D is unclear. V lost 4 bases, J lost 4 bases, and 10 bases lay in between. This CDR3 is 14 amino acids long. Germline-derived CDR1 and CDR2 are LNHDA and SQIVND (reference sequence). The CDR3 bases are TGTGCCAGTAGTACCCCCTCGGGCACCGGGGAGCTGTTTTTT. Protein product: CASSTPSGTGELFF.

This clone was found many times. This chain joins TRBV7-2 and TRBJ1-2; 7 bases match TRBD1. The CDR3 spans 15 residues. Germline loops: CDR1 SGHTA, CDR2 FQGNSA. V was clipped by 5 bases and J by 7 bases; unmatched bases: 13. This CDR3 reads CASSPTTGTLAGYTF. CDR3 nucleotide sequence: TGTGCCAGCAGCCCAACGACAGGGACTCTTGCTGGCTACACCTTC.